The clone carrying this TCR beta chain was counted at least ten times. The CDR3 extends over 13 amino acids. J lost 6 bases, V lost 4 bases, and 6 bases had no gene match. In germline, CDR1 is SGHDT, CDR2 YYEEEE. These data come from a study of blood T cell repertoires in COVID-19. In the study overall: There were acute and convalescent COVID-19 samples, and they came from the United States, Italy and Spain. Sample material is recorded as cDNA or gDNA derived from T cells, B-cell-depleted T cells, or PBMCs.

The authors' processing: Estimation of nucleated cell counts relied on the amplification of reference gene primers. Data came from immunoSEQ multiplex PCR; TCRdb stores just in-frame clones and leaves some out. Clone size and the V and J calls come from that table; the DNA yielded D and trimming. The sample lists 65,000 or so clones; 75% to 85% were seen once. This clonotype originated in a man older than 75 with acute or convalescent COVID-19. Sequenced sample: peripheral blood. This chain links TRBV5-6 with TRBJ1-2, with 7 bases fitting TRBD1. CDR3 in amino acids: CASSAQGGDGYTF. CDR3 bases: TGTGCCAGCAGCGCGCAGGGGGGTGATGGCTACACCTTC.